Below, 23 T cell receptor beta chains from the same sample are listed, as sequenced in a study of cytomegalovirus exposure and HLA in healthy donors. The PCR contained 60 Vbeta and 13 Jbeta primers. Assay used: immunoSEQ multiplex PCR; TCRdb lists only in-frame clones, some missing. The sample lists about 57,000 clones; about 83% were seen once. Sequences were obtained from PBMCs. The receptors derive from a man aged 25-45 years in good health and CMV-seronegative.

The chain links TRBV4-2 to TRBJ2-7; 7 nucleotides match TRBD1. Unmatched junction bases numbered 5, after V lost 0 bases and J lost 3 bases. The germline V gene encodes CDR1 LGHNA and CDR2 YNFKEQ. This CDR3 spans 15 amino acids. CDR3 residues: CASSQDLAGGYEQYF. CDR3 DNA: TGTGCCAGCAGCCAAGATTTGGCAGGGGGCTACGAGCAGTACTTC.

This clone was recorded once. V and J are TRBV18 and TRBJ2-7, with D possibly TRBD2 on 5 matching bases. The ends were cut back, 0 bases at V and 1 base at J, with 7 bases in the middle. Germline V gene sequence: CDR1 KGHSH, CDR2 LQKENI. The CDR3 runs 14 residues. The CDR3 nucleotides are TGTGCCAGCTCACCACCCGGACTTTCCTACGAGCAGTACTTC. It translates to CASSPPGLSYEQYF.

V is TRBV13 and J is TRBJ1-2; the match to TRBD1 covers 7 bases. The CDR3 has 13 amino acids. The germline V gene encodes CDR1 PRHDT and CDR2 FYEKMQ (reference sequence). J gave up 2 bases and V 5 bases, and 2 bases lay outside the gene matches. CDR3 DNA: TGTGCCAGCAGCCAGACAGGGAACTATGGCTACACCTTC. Translating it yields CASSQTGNYGYTF.

As for this clone: Other DNA sequences in the sample encode the same CDR3. The chain combines TRBV29-1 with TRBJ2-7; unclear D gene. CDR1 is SQVTM, CDR2 ANQGSEA, per germline. The CDR3 consists of 11 residues. The germline V and J ends were trimmed by 6 bases and 3 bases, with 9 bases remaining between them. The CDR3 protein is CSVADSYEQYF. CDR3 coding DNA: TGCAGCGTCGCGGATAGCTACGAGCAGTACTTC.

V is TRBV18 and J is TRBJ2-3; 7 bases match TRBD1. V shed 3 bases, J shed 2 bases, and the junction held 2 bases outside the gene matches. The CDR3 extends over 14 amino acids. Germline V gene data show CDR1 as KGHSH and CDR2 as LQKENI. The CDR3 region has the DNA TGTGCCAGCTCACCCACAGGGGCCACAGATACGCAGTATTTT. Translated: CASSPTGATDTQYF.

CDR3 nucleotides: TGTGCCTGGAGCGAAGACGACAGGGCGGCCCGGGGGTACTTC. Amino acid sequence: CAWSEDDRAARGYF. The rearrangement joins TRBV30 to TRBJ2-5, with 7 bases matching TRBD1. Trimming cost V 3 bases and J 13 bases; bases outside gene matches: 17. Germline CDR1 reads GTSNPN; CDR2 reads SVGIG (reference sequence). This CDR3 region has 14 residues.

CDR3 loop: CASSLTRGGRYGYTF. For the CDR3, the DNA is TGTGCCAGCAGCCTAACTCGGGGGGGTCGATATGGCTACACCTTC. The rearrangement joins TRBV5-6 to TRBJ1-2, with a weak D call TRBD1 (5 bases). This CDR3 contains 15 residues. V shed 4 bases and J shed 5 bases, with 18 bases lying between them. Germline CDR1 reads SGHDT; CDR2 reads YYEEEE. The full variable domain, completed using reference TRBV5-6 and TRBJ1-2, is DAGVTQSPTHLIKTRGQQVTLRCSPKSGHDTVSWYQQALGQGPQFIFQYYEEEERQRGNFPDRFSGHQFPNYSSELNVNALLLGDSALYLCASSLTRGGRYGYTFGSGTRLTVV.

On this clone itself: Without the conserved terminal phenylalanine or tryptophan, this CDR3 likely stems from a read error. The V call is TRBV4-3, the J call TRBJ1-1; D is uncertain. The CDR3 is 14 residues long. Germline CDR1 LGHNA, CDR2 YSLEER. V was shortened by 1 base and J by 0 bases, with 6 bases between the two germline ends. The CDR3 DNA sequence: TGCGCCAGCAGCCAAGCAGGCTTGAACACTGAAGCTTTCCTT. Its translation: CASSQAGLNTEAFL.

This clone was detected only once. This rearrangement joins TRBV15 to TRBJ2-1; 11 bases map to TRBD1. The CDR3 contains 18 residues. Trimming took 0 bases from V and 1 from J; bases not matched to a gene: 5. CDR1 and CDR2 from the germline V gene are LNHNV and YYDKDF (reference sequence). CDR3 DNA: TGTGCCACCAGCAGAGATTCGGACAGGGGGCCGTCCTACAATGAGCAGTTCTTC. Translating gives CATSRDSDRGPSYNEQFF.

This clone was counted a single time. V is TRBV6-5 and J is TRBJ2-1; D is unresolved. V was cut by 5 bases and J by 8 bases, with 16 bases left in between. The CDR3 runs to 14 residues. Germline values: CDR1 MNHEY, CDR2 SVGAGI. CDR3 region: CASSPTSEWYEQFF. In DNA, the CDR3 is TGTGCCAGCAGTCCAACCTCGGAGTGGTATGAGCAGTTCTTC.

This rearrangement joins TRBV9 to TRBJ1-3; maybe TRBD1 (5 bases). This CDR3 is built from 15 residues. CDR1 and CDR2 from the germline V gene are SGDLS and YYNGEE. Trimming took off 0 bases at V and 0 bases at J, with 7 bases between the two ends. The CDR3 reads CASSVDGGSGNTIYF. DNA for the CDR3: TGTGCCAGCAGCGTAGACGGGGGCTCTGGAAACACCATATATTTT.

The V gene is TRBV4-3, the J gene TRBJ2-6, with D unresolved. The V and J ends lost 0 bases and 4 bases respectively, with 10 bases between them. Germline-derived CDR1 and CDR2 are LGHNA and YSLEER. The CDR3 has 16 residues. This chain's CDR3 is CASSQDGAGGANVLTF. For the CDR3, the DNA is TGCGCCAGCAGCCAAGATGGCGCCGGGGGGGCCAACGTCCTGACTTTC.

The rearrangement joins TRBV7-2 to TRBJ1-4; a weak D match, TRBD1 (5 bases). The CDR3 runs 16 residues. The germline V gene has CDR1 SGHTA and CDR2 FQGNSA. V lost 5 bases and J 7 bases, leaving 20 bases between the germline ends. The CDR3 sequence is CASSPRLGQGGEKLFF. The DNA of the CDR3 is TGTGCCAGCAGCCCGAGGCTAGGGCAGGGAGGTGAAAAACTGTTTTTT.

The CDR3, as DNA: TGCGCCAGCAGCTTGGCCCAGGGTTCCAGTGAAAAACTGTTTTTT. Translating gives CASSLAQGSSEKLFF. The J gene is TRBJ1-4, the V gene TRBV5-1; a weak D match, TRBD1 (5 bases). V lost 0 bases to trimming and J lost 7 bases, with 13 bases between them. The germline gives CDR1 SGHRS, CDR2 YFSETQ. The CDR3 length is 15 residues.

The rearrangement uses TRBV2 and TRBJ2-3; 7 bases are shared with TRBD1. Germline CDR1 and CDR2: SNHLY and FYNNEI. Trimming cost V 6 bases and J 0 bases; bases outside gene matches: 9. The CDR3 consists of 16 residues. The CDR3 sequence is CASSELRDSSTDTQYF. The DNA for the CDR3 is TGTGCCAGCAGCGAACTCCGGGACAGCAGCACAGATACGCAGTATTTT. The whole variable domain, remainder taken from reference TRBV2 and TRBJ2-3, is EPEVTQTPSHQVTQMGQEVILRCVPISNHLYFYWYRQILGQKVEFLVSFYNNEISEKSEIFDDQFSVERPDGSNFTLKIRSTKLEDSAMYFCASSELRDSSTDTQYFGPGTRLTVL.

V and J are TRBV4-1 and TRBJ1-5; D is ambiguous. The CDR3 covers 15 residues. Germline CDR1 reads MGHRA; CDR2 reads YSYEKL. V lost 0 bases and J 4 bases, leaving 10 bases between the germline ends. In DNA, the CDR3 is TGCGCCAGCAGCCAAGATGAAGGGAGAAATCAGCCCCAGCATTTT. This sequence encodes CASSQDEGRNQPQHF.

The V call is TRBV5-1, the J call TRBJ1-2, with TRBD1 matching 8 bases. J gave up 3 bases and V 4 bases, and 5 bases lay outside the gene matches. Germline CDR1 SGHRS, CDR2 YFSETQ. The CDR3 length is 14 residues. Here the CDR3 DNA reads TGCGCCAGCAGCGTCGGACAGGGCCACTATGGCTACACCTTC. Its translation: CASSVGQGHYGYTF.

The V call is TRBV18, the J call TRBJ1-1; tentative D call: TRBD1 (6 bases). Between the trimmed V and J ends, which lost 4 bases and 3 bases, there was a span of 12 bases. Per the germline V gene, CDR1 is KGHSH and CDR2 is LQKENI. This CDR3 spans 14 amino acids. CDR3 DNA: TGTGCCAGCTCACTTACAGGGTCGGACACTGAAGCTTTCTTT. Translation gives CASSLTGSDTEAFF.

A word on this clone: This sample also contains other DNA sequences that code for the same CDR3. V is TRBV9 and J is TRBJ2-7; tentatively, D is TRBD1 (6 bases). CDR1 is SGDLS, CDR2 YYNGEE, per germline. This CDR3 is 13 amino acids long. Trimming pared 3 bases from V and 3 bases from J, leaving 10 bases between. In DNA form, the CDR3 reads TGTGCCAGCAGCGGCGCCAGGGGCTACGAGCAGTACTTC. Protein sequence: CASSGARGYEQYF.

V usage is TRBV5-1 and J usage is TRBJ2-1; no reliable D call. This CDR3 is 15 amino acids long. V lost 0 bases to trimming and J lost 12 bases, with 19 bases between them. The germline V gene encodes CDR1 SGHRS and CDR2 YFSETQ. CDR3 sequence: CASSLDRSRAEGQFF. CDR3 sequence (DNA): TGCGCCAGCAGCTTGGACCGGAGCCGTGCGGAAGGGCAGTTCTTC.

The chain recombines TRBV28 with TRBJ1-5, with 9 bases that match TRBD1. V was clipped by 8 bases and J by 2 bases; unmatched bases: 7. Germline V gene sequence: CDR1 MDHEN, CDR2 SYDVKM. The CDR3 length is 15 residues. The CDR3 bases are TGTGCCAGCCGATACCGGGACAGGGGCAATCAGCCCCAGCATTTT. It codes for CASRYRDRGNQPQHF.

V and J are TRBV9 and TRBJ1-2; TRBD1 matches at 9 bases. The CDR3 is 15 amino acids. CDR1 and CDR2 (germline): SGDLS, YYNGEE. With V trimmed by 0 bases and J by 3 bases, 3 bases remained unmatched. The chain's CDR3 is CASSVGWDRDYGYTF. Written as DNA, the CDR3 is TGTGCCAGCAGCGTAGGTTGGGACAGGGACTATGGCTACACCTTC.

This chain uses TRBV4-3 with TRBJ2-5; the match to TRBD2 covers 7 bases. CDR1 is LGHNA and CDR2 is YSLEER in the germline V gene. The CDR3 totals 15 residues. Germline trimming cut 5 bases from V and 4 bases from J; bases unmatched to any gene: 10. The CDR3 is CASSASGGGGETQYF. Written as DNA, the CDR3 is TGCGCCAGCAGCGCCTCGGGAGGTGGAGGAGAGACCCAGTACTTC.